These T cell receptor beta chains were read from a single sample in a study of CD8+ T cells in alopecia areata. The repertoire was sequenced with immunoSEQ multiplex PCR; TCRdb's copy has only in-frame clones and lacks some. This sample has a few hundred thousand clones, with more than 30% found just once. The sample was CD4+ T cells sorted from blood, taken between weeks 30 and 35, from a patient treated with tofacitinib. The receptors come from a human donor with alopecia areata. Both conserved end residues are part of each CDR3. The D gene is left open where the match is weak. A clone size is listed for some rows: how often the clone was seen (once, few, many), or a class if it is expanded.

size	D	V	J	CDR3	DNA
few	TRBD2	TRBV15	TRBJ2-7	CATSRDPGREGFSQYF	TGTGCCACCAGCAGAGATCCCGGCAGGGAGGGTTTTTCACAGTACTTC
few	.	TRBV7-2	TRBJ2-7	CASSLRGVYSYF	TGTGCCAGCAGCTTAAGAGGGGTCTACTCCTACTTC
.	.	TRBV19	TRBJ2-6	CASSGRDSGANVLTF	TGTGCCAGTAGTGGACGGGACTCTGGGGCCAACGTCCTGACTTTC
.	TRBD2	TRBV5-6	TRBJ2-7	CASSFLSGRLPNEQYF	TGTGCCAGCAGCTTCCTTAGCGGGAGACTCCCTAACGAGCAGTACTTC
few	.	TRBV6-6	TRBJ2-3	CASSRDSTDTQYF	TGTGCCAGCAGCCGGGACAGCACAGATACGCAGTATTTT
many	.	TRBV30	TRBJ2-2	CAWRNRASPMGELFF	TGTGCCTGGAGGAATAGGGCCTCACCGATGGGGGAGCTGTTTTTT
few	.	TRBV5-1	TRBJ2-3	CASSLQPSEDTQYF	TGCGCCAGCAGCCTCCAGCCGAGTGAAGATACGCAGTATTTT
few	TRBD2	TRBV7-2	TRBJ2-1	CASSLAGGVGSYNEQFF	TGTGCCAGCAGCTTAGCGGGAGGGGTCGGCTCCTACAATGAGCAGTTCTTC
.	TRBD1	TRBV6-1	TRBJ2-7	CASSELWGTGAISYEQYF	TGTGCCAGCAGTGAACTATGGGGGACAGGGGCGATTTCCTACGAGCAGTACTTC
few	.	TRBV7-8	TRBJ1-4	CASSLGLGTREKLFF	TGTGCCAGCAGCTTAGGTTTAGGGACCCGTGAAAAACTGTTTTTT
.	TRBD1	TRBV19	TRBJ1-2	CASSIAQGLILGYTF	TGTGCCAGTAGTATAGCACAGGGGTTGATTCTCGGCTACACCTTC
.	.	TRBV29-1	TRBJ1-2	CSVYRASYGYTF	TGCAGCGTTTACAGGGCAAGCTATGGCTACACCTTC
few	TRBD1	TRBV13	TRBJ2-7	CASSPRTGNTYEQYF	TGTGCCAGCAGCCCCCGGACAGGGAACACCTACGAGCAGTACTTC
.	TRBD2	TRBV7-9	TRBJ2-2	CAGETSVNTGELFF	TGTGCCGGCGAGACTAGCGTGAACACCGGGGAGCTGTTTTTT
.	.	TRBV6-5	TRBJ2-3	CASSYGSYRTDTQYF	TGTGCCAGCAGTTACGGTAGTTACCGCACAGATACGCAGTATTTT
few	.	TRBV16	TRBJ1-6	CASSGQGSPTNSPLHF	TGTGCCAGCAGCGGTCAGGGGAGTCCCACCAATTCACCCCTCCACTTT
few	.	TRBV2	TRBJ1-2	CASSGRAGDGYTF	TGTGCCAGCAGTGGCCGGGCAGGGGATGGCTACACCTTC
few	.	TRBV10-2	TRBJ1-1	CASSGGRSEAFF	TGCGCCAGCAGTGGGGGGAGATCTGAAGCTTTCTTT
few	.	TRBV5-1	TRBJ1-1	CASSLEVRPNTEAFF	TGCGCCAGCAGCTTGGAGGTCCGGCCGAACACTGAAGCTTTCTTT
.	TRBD2	TRBV30	TRBJ2-1	CAWSVAVGGAGNEQFF	TGTGCCTGGAGTGTAGCGGTCGGGGGGGCAGGTAATGAGCAGTTCTTC
few	TRBD1	TRBV15	TRBJ2-4	CATSSDRGRLNIQYF	TGTGCCACCAGCAGCGACAGGGGGCGATTGAACATTCAGTACTTC
few	TRBD2	TRBV4-1	TRBJ2-3	CASSQDGREADTQYF	TGCGCCAGCAGCCAAGACGGGCGGGAGGCAGATACGCAGTATTTT
.	.	TRBV2	TRBJ1-2	CASSPGRRIRFNYGYTF	TGTGCCAGCAGCCCAGGCCGTCGTATTAGGTTTAACTATGGCTACACCTTC
few	.	TRBV6-5	TRBJ2-1	CASSSNYGADKQFF	TGTGCCAGCAGTTCCAACTACGGGGCGGATAAGCAGTTCTTC
.	.	TRBV2	TRBJ2-7	CASRLVGGYEQYF	TGTGCCAGCAGGTTGGTCGGGGGTTACGAGCAGTACTTC
.	.	TRBV9	TRBJ2-4	CASSVSKGGVKNIQYF	TGTGCCAGCAGCGTCTCGAAGGGCGGGGTAAAAAACATTCAGTACTTC
.	TRBD1	TRBV5-1	TRBJ1-2	CASSSTGANYGYTF	TGCGCCAGCAGCTCGACAGGGGCTAACTATGGCTACACCTTC
few	.	TRBV25-1	TRBJ1-2	CASSDPAGINYGYTF	TGTGCCAGCAGTGATCCAGCAGGGATTAACTATGGCTACACCTTC
few	TRBD1	TRBV6-4	TRBJ2-1	CASSSRTGGSYNEQFF	TGTGCCAGCAGTTCTCGGACAGGGGGTTCTTACAATGAGCAGTTCTTC
few	TRBD1	TRBV29-1	TRBJ2-4	CSVDGTGVDIQYF	TGCAGCGTTGATGGGACAGGGGTCGACATTCAGTACTTC
.	TRBD1	TRBV9	TRBJ2-5	CASNRGQGLLRETQYF	TGTGCCAGCAATCGCGGACAGGGGCTTTTGCGGGAGACCCAGTACTTC
.	.	TRBV27	TRBJ2-1	CASSLLSGRAQNEQFF	TGTGCCAGCAGTTTATTATCCGGTCGGGCCCAAAATGAGCAGTTCTTC
few	.	TRBV6-1	TRBJ1-4	CASRASGRGNEKLFF	TGTGCCAGCAGGGCGAGCGGCAGGGGTAATGAAAAACTGTTTTTT
few	TRBD1	TRBV6-5	TRBJ1-4	CASSRQGGTNEKLFF	TGTGCCAGCAGCAGACAGGGAGGTACTAATGAAAAACTGTTTTTT
.	.	TRBV9	TRBJ1-1	CASSVGRRHNEAFF	TGTGCCAGCAGCGTAGGTCGGCGCCACAATGAAGCTTTCTTT
few	TRBD2	TRBV5-1	TRBJ2-1	CASSPDQGLEIGNEQFF	TGCGCCAGCAGCCCGGACCAGGGACTAGAAATCGGTAATGAGCAGTTCTTC
few	.	TRBV10-3	TRBJ1-2	CAISESVANYGYTF	TGTGCCATCAGTGAGTCAGTAGCAAACTATGGCTACACCTTC
few	.	TRBV29-1	TRBJ1-4	CSVYGPTETELFF	TGCAGCGTCTATGGGCCCACGGAAACTGAACTGTTTTTT
.	TRBD1	TRBV6-5	TRBJ2-7	CASSRTGQGAEQYF	TGTGCCAGCAGCCGCACCGGACAGGGGGCCGAGCAGTACTTC
few	TRBD2	TRBV6-5	TRBJ2-7	CASRIAGGPNEQYF	TGTGCCAGCAGAATAGCGGGAGGGCCAAACGAGCAGTACTTC
few	TRBD1	TRBV6-1	TRBJ1-1	CASSEKGYRGFLF	TGTGCCAGCAGTGAAAAGGGGTACAGGGGCTTTCTCTTT
.	.	TRBV30	TRBJ1-1	CAWSLPPGNTEAFF	TGTGCCTGGAGTCTCCCCCCAGGGAACACTGAAGCTTTCTTT
.	.	TRBV7-6	TRBJ2-1	CASSLALGNEQFF	TGTGCCAGCAGCTTAGCACTTGGGAATGAGCAGTTCTTC
many	.	TRBV5-1	TRBJ2-5	CASSSDGHQTETQYF	TGCGCCAGCAGCTCGGACGGACATCAAACGGAGACCCAGTACTTC
.	.	TRBV30	TRBJ2-1	CAWTFTGEQFF	TGTGCCTGGACGTTCACGGGTGAGCAGTTCTTC
.	.	TRBV6-1	TRBJ1-5	CASSEVWVGSNQPQHF	TGTGCCAGCAGTGAAGTATGGGTCGGGAGCAATCAGCCCCAGCATTTT
.	.	TRBV7-9	TRBJ2-4	CASSPRASLGDIQYF	TGTGCCAGCAGCCCGAGGGCTAGCTTGGGAGACATTCAGTACTTC
few	.	TRBV30	TRBJ1-2	CAWSVARVSGYTF	TGTGCCTGGAGTGTGGCCAGGGTGAGCGGCTACACCTTC
few	.	TRBV6-5	TRBJ1-6	CASSYGRSSYNSPLHF	TGTGCCAGCAGTTACGGTCGGAGCTCCTATAATTCACCCCTCCACTTT
.	.	TRBV6-5	TRBJ1-1	CASSFSTGRTEAFF	TGTGCCAGCAGTTTCTCAACCGGGAGGACTGAAGCTTTCTTT
.	.	TRBV6-5	TRBJ1-5	CASRASGYNQPQHF	TGTGCCAGCAGAGCCTCAGGGTACAATCAGCCCCAGCATTTT
few	TRBD1	TRBV30	TRBJ1-2	CAWSRQGNYGYTF	TGTGCCTGGAGTCGACAGGGAAACTATGGCTACACCTTC
once	TRBD2	TRBV2	TRBJ2-1	CASTKRERNEQFF	TGTGCCAGCACGAAGCGGGAAAGGAATGAGCAGTTCTTC
few	.	TRBV7-9	TRBJ2-3	CASGVSDTQYF	TGTGCCAGCGGTGTCAGCGATACGCAGTATTTT
.	.	TRBV6-5	TRBJ1-1	CASSNGPKAFF	TGTGCCAGCAGTAACGGGCCAAAAGCTTTCTTT